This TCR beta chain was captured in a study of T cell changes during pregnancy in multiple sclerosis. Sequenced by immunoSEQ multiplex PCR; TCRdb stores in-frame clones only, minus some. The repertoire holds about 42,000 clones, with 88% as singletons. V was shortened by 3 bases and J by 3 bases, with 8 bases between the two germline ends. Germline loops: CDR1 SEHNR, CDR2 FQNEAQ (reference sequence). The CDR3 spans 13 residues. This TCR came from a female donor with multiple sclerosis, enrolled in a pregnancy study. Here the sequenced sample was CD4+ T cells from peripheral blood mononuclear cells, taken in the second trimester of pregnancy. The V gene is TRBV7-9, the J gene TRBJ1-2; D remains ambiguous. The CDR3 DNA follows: TGTGCCAGCAGCTTTATACAGCACTATGGCTACACCTTC. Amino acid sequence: CASSFIQHYGYTF.